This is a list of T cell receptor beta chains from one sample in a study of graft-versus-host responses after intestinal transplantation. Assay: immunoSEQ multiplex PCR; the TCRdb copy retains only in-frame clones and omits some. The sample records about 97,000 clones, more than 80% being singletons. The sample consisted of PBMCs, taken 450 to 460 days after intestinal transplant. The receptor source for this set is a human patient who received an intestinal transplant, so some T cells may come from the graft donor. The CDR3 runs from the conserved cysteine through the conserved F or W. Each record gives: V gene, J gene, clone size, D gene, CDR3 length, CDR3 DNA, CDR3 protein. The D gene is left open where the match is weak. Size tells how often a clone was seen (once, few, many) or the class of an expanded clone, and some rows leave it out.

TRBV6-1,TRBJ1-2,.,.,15,TGTGCCCCGCCCCCGAATCGGGTTATGCGTTATGGCTACACCTTC,CAPPPNRVMRYGYTF
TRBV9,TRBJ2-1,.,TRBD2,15,TGTGCCAGCAGCCCTCAAGCGGGGCCCTACAATGAGCAGTTCTTC,CASSPQAGPYNEQFF
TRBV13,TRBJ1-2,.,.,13,TGTGCCAGCAGCCCGACAGATAACTATGGCTACACCTTC,CASSPTDNYGYTF
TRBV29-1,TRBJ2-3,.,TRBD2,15,TGCAGCGCCGGGGGCGGGGGGTTTAGGACAGATACGCAGTATTTT,CSAGGGGFRTDTQYF
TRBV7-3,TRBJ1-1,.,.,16,TGTGCCAGCAGCTTAAATGGAGAGAGGGCGAACACTGAAGCTTTCTTT,CASSLNGERANTEAFF
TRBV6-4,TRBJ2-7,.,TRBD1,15,TGTGCCAGCAGTGACTCGGGACAGGGGCGCCACGAGCAGTACTTC,CASSDSGQGRHEQYF
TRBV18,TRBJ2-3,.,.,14,TGTGCCAGCTCAGAGGGGGGACGCACAGATACGCAGTATTTT,CASSEGGRTDTQYF
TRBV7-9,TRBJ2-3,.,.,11,TGTGCCGGGATGACAGTAGATACGCAGTATTTT,CAGMTVDTQYF
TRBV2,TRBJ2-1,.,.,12,TGTGCCAGCAGTGAATTTTGGAATGAGCAGTTCTTC,CASSEFWNEQFF
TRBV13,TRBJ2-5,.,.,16,TGTGCCAGCAGCTTAAAGGGCTGGCTAAGTGTAGAGACCCAGTACTTC,CASSLKGWLSVETQYF
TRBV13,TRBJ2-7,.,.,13,TGTGCCAGCAGCATACCTGGGATGGGGGAGCAGTACTTC,CASSIPGMGEQYF
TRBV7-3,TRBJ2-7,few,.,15,TGTGCCAGCAGCCGGGACGGGATTTCCTCCTACGAGCAGTACTTC,CASSRDGISSYEQYF
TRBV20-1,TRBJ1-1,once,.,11,TGCAGTGCTACCGAGAACACTGAAGCTTTCTTT,CSATENTEAFF
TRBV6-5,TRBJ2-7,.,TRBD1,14,TGTGCCAGCAAACCGGGACAGGGGCCCTGGGGGCAGTACTTC,CASKPGQGPWGQYF
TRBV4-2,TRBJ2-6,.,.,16,TGTGCCAGCAGCCAAGATGGCGGCGCTGGGGCCAACGTCCTGACTTTC,CASSQDGGAGANVLTF
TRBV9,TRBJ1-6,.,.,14,TGTGCCAGCAGCGTAGCCCCAGGGACTTCACCCCTCCACTTT,CASSVAPGTSPLHF
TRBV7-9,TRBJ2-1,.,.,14,TGTGCCAGCAGCCTGGCGGAAACCCACAATGAGCAGTTCTTC,CASSLAETHNEQFF
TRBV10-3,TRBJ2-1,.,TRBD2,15,TGTGCCGTCCGCGCTAGCGGGGGGCCCTCTAATGAGCAGTTCTTC,CAVRASGGPSNEQFF
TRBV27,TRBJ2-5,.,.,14,TGTGCCAGCAGTTTAAACACGGGGGTAGGGACCCAGTACTTC,CASSLNTGVGTQYF
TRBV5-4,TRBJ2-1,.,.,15,TGTGCCAGCAGCTTGGTGGCGACCCTCTACAATGAGCAGTTCTTC,CASSLVATLYNEQFF
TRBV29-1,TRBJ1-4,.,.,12,TGCAGCGCCGGGTTTGTTGGTGAAAAACTGTTTTTT,CSAGFVGEKLFF
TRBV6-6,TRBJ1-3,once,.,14,TGTGCCAGCAACCCTGTTGTGACTGGAAACACCATATATTTT,CASNPVVTGNTIYF
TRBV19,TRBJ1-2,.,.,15,TGTGCCAGTAGTATAGATCAATGGGCAGGGAATGGCTACACCTTC,CASSIDQWAGNGYTF
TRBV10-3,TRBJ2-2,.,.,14,TGTGCCATCACCACAAGACTAAACACCGGGGAGCTGTTTTTT,CAITTRLNTGELFF
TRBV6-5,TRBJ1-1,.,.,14,TGTGCCAGCAGCCCCACCGCACTGAACACTGAAGCTTTCTTT,CASSPTALNTEAFF